These 21 T cell receptor beta chains share one sample of origin, sequenced in a study of shared clonotypes between healthy human individuals. The data were produced by immunoSEQ multiplex PCR, yet TCRdb's version contains in-frame clones alone and is incomplete. This table has about 380,000 clones, about 96% appearing once. The source material was memory CD8+ T cells sorted from blood. Sample subset: CD45RO+ cells pooled with CCR7-negative TemRA cells. These receptors originate from a man aged 30 to 39 in good health.

The chain couples TRBV29-1 to TRBJ1-1; TRBD1 matches 10 bases. Germline V gene data show CDR1 as SQVTM and CDR2 as ANQGSEA. There are 13 residues in the CDR3. V trimming: 2 bases; J trimming: 6 bases; junction bases outside the gene matches: 3. This CDR3 reads CSVERDRGPEAFF. In DNA, the CDR3 is TGCAGCGTTGAACGGGACAGGGGCCCTGAAGCTTTCTTT.

The rearrangement uses TRBV6-5 and TRBJ1-2; D gene uncertain. The V end was cut by 5 bases, the J end by 0 bases, with 7 bases between. The CDR3 runs to 13 residues. CDR1 and CDR2 from the germline V gene are MNHEY and SVGAGI. In nucleotides, the CDR3 is TGTGCCAGCAGTCCCGGATCTAACTATGGCTACACCTTC. This gives the protein CASSPGSNYGYTF.

The rearrangement uses TRBV28 and TRBJ1-4, with a possible D match to TRBD1 (5 bases). The CDR3 has 14 amino acids. The germline CDR1 and CDR2 sequences are MDHEN and SYDVKM. V lost 5 bases to trimming and J lost 6 bases, with 13 bases between them. The CDR3 bases are TGTGCCAGCAGTCCTGACAGCAGATATGAAAAACTGTTTTTT. It encodes CASSPDSRYEKLFF.

The chain carries TRBV29-1 and TRBJ2-1, with D perhaps TRBD1 (5 bases). This CDR3 is 15 amino acids long. The germline CDR1 and CDR2 sequences are SQVTM and ANQGSEA. The V end lost 4 bases, the J end lost 6 bases, and 19 bases lay between the germline ends. This CDR3 is CSVVRSDPRGNEQFF. The CDR3 DNA reads TGCAGCGTTGTAAGGTCGGACCCTAGGGGCAATGAGCAGTTCTTC.

This CDR3 reads CASSWTSGSKTQYF. The CDR3 region has the DNA TGTGCCAGCAGCTGGACTAGCGGTAGTAAGACCCAGTACTTC. The chain employs TRBV5-4 and TRBJ2-5, with 10 nucleotides matching TRBD2. CDR1 and CDR2 (germline): SGHNT, YYREEE (reference sequence). The junction had 5 bases not matched to a gene; V was cut back by 3 bases and J by 6 bases. CDR3 size: 14 residues.

The chain is built from TRBV7-8 and TRBJ1-5; D might be TRBD1 (5 bases). The CDR3 spans 15 residues. Germline CDR1 reads SGHVS; CDR2 reads FQNEAQ. V lost 2 bases and J 2 bases, leaving 10 bases between the germline ends. The CDR3 DNA reads as TGTGCCAGCAGCTTACGCTCGGGGGGCAATCAGCCCCAGCATTTT. Translated: CASSLRSGGNQPQHF.

This chain links TRBV10-1 with TRBJ2-7; TRBD1 agrees at 8 bases. Germline assignment: CDR1 WNHNN and CDR2 SYGVQD (reference sequence). V gave up 11 bases and J gave up 6 bases; unmatched junction bases: 3. CDR3 length: 10 residues. This chain's CDR3 is CAGQGSEQYF. For the CDR3, the DNA is TGCGCCGGACAGGGATCCGAGCAGTACTTC.

The CDR3 region is CASSPGGGYEQYF. The CDR3 nucleotides are TGTGCCAGCAGCCCAGGGGGCGGCTACGAGCAGTACTTC. This chain links TRBV7-3 with TRBJ2-7; TRBD1 agrees at 8 bases. V shed 5 bases, J shed 3 bases, and the junction held 3 bases outside the gene matches. Per the germline V gene, CDR1 is SGHTA and CDR2 is FQGTGA. The CDR3 is made up of 13 amino acids. The full variable domain, completed using reference TRBV7-3 and TRBJ2-7, is GAGVSQTPSNKVTEKGKYVELRCDPISGHTALYWYRQSLGQGPEFLIYFQGTGAADDSGLPNDRFFAVRPEGSVSTLKIQRTERGDSAVYLCASSPGGGYEQYFGPGTRLTVT.

This clone appeared a single time. Other DNA sequences in this specimen translate into the identical CDR3. The chain carries TRBV9 and TRBJ1-3; D call uncertain. The CDR3 is 13 residues long. V shed 0 bases and J shed 3 bases, with 4 bases lying between them. Germline V gene data show CDR1 as SGDLS and CDR2 as YYNGEE. The CDR3 DNA sequence: TGTGCCAGCAGCGTAGCAGGTGGAAACACCATATATTTT. Protein: CASSVAGGNTIYF. Combining the CDR3 with reference TRBV9 and TRBJ1-3 gives the whole variable domain DSGVTQTPKHLITATGQRVTLRCSPRSGDLSVYWYQQSLDQGLQFLIQYYNGEERAKGNILERFSAQQFPDLHSELNLSSLELGDSALYFCASSVAGGNTIYFGEGSWLTVV.

The chain recombines TRBV5-4 with TRBJ2-7, with 9 bases fitting TRBD1. CDR1 is SGHNT, CDR2 YYREEE, per germline (reference sequence). This CDR3 is 14 amino acids long. The V gene end was trimmed by 5 bases and the J gene end by 4 bases; junction bases not matched to a gene: 7. Here the CDR3 reads CASSRSGTGYEQYF. The DNA for the CDR3 is TGTGCCAGCAGTCGATCCGGGACAGGGTACGAGCAGTACTTC.

For this clone: Other nucleotide sequences from this sample produce the same CDR3. The rearrangement links TRBV30 to TRBJ2-2; D may be TRBD1 (6 bases). V dropped 4 bases and J dropped 3 bases, with 6 bases sitting between them. Germline assignment: CDR1 GTSNPN and CDR2 SVGIG (reference sequence). This CDR3 contains 12 residues. The CDR3 loop reads CAWTGDTGELFF. CDR3 nucleotide sequence: TGTGCCTGGACAGGGGACACCGGGGAGCTGTTTTTT.

The CDR3 here is CASRGWTGGTEAFF. For the CDR3, the DNA is TGTGCCAGCAGGGGTTGGACAGGGGGAACTGAAGCTTTCTTT. V and J are TRBV6-5 and TRBJ1-1, with TRBD1 matching over 10 bases. The CDR3 loop spans 14 amino acids. Germline lookup yields CDR1 MNHEY and CDR2 SVGAGI. The V segment lost 6 bases and the J segment 5 bases; nucleotides outside the gene matches: 6.

The V and J genes are TRBV7-9 and TRBJ2-2; D unclear. Per the germline V gene, CDR1 is SEHNR and CDR2 is FQNEAQ (reference sequence). Trimming took 7 bases from V and 3 from J, leaving 6 bases between them. The CDR3 sequence is 12 residues long. The CDR3 loop reads CASNSYTGELFF. The DNA for the CDR3 is TGTGCCAGCAACTCCTACACCGGGGAGCTGTTTTTT.

This chain uses TRBV28 with TRBJ2-2; 12 bases agree with TRBD2. The length of the CDR3 is 16 residues. J was trimmed by 0 bases and V by 6 bases; bases with no gene match: 2. Germline V gives CDR1 MDHEN, CDR2 SYDVKM. The CDR3 here is CASSGTSGSNTGELFF. CDR3 in DNA: TGTGCCAGCAGCGGGACTAGCGGGTCGAACACCGGGGAGCTGTTTTTT.

Notes on this clone: Other DNA sequences of this sample code for an identical CDR3. The chain carries TRBV28 and TRBJ2-7; possible D gene TRBD1, 5 bases. Germline V CDR1 and CDR2: MDHEN, SYDVKM. V shed 3 bases and J shed 7 bases, with 10 bases lying between them. The CDR3 runs 12 residues. CDR3: CASSFQGREQYF. The CDR3 nucleotides are TGTGCCAGCAGTTTTCAGGGCAGAGAGCAGTACTTC.

The chain carries TRBV9 and TRBJ1-5, with D perhaps TRBD1 (5 bases). From germline, CDR1 is SGDLS and CDR2 YYNGEE. CDR3 size: 15 residues. V dropped 0 bases and J dropped 3 bases, with 10 bases sitting between them. The CDR3 protein is CASSVGDGLNQPQHF. CDR3 DNA: TGTGCCAGCAGCGTAGGGGACGGCCTCAATCAGCCCCAGCATTTT.

The gene calls are TRBV11-2 and TRBJ1-5; 8 bases match TRBD1. After removal of 4 bases from V and 2 bases from J, the junction contained 1 base not matched to a gene. CDR1 is SGHAT and CDR2 is FQNNGV in the germline V gene. This CDR3 spans 14 amino acids. The CDR3 nucleotides read TGTGCCAGCAGCTCGGACAGGGGCAATCAGCCCCAGCATTTT. The encoded protein is CASSSDRGNQPQHF.

This clone was picked up one time. CDR3 amino acids: CATSPSENTGELFF. CDR3 DNA sequence: TGTGCCACCTCCCCTAGCGAAAACACCGGGGAGCTGTTTTTT. The chain combines TRBV2 with TRBJ2-2, with a weak D call TRBD2 (6 bases). Germline-derived CDR1 and CDR2 are SNHLY and FYNNEI. The ends were cut back, 10 bases at V and 2 bases at J, with 14 bases in the middle. This CDR3 spans 14 amino acids.

This clone was observed a single time. V is TRBV7-2 and J is TRBJ2-3, with TRBD2 matching over 9 bases. Germline V gene sequence: CDR1 SGHTA, CDR2 FQGNSA. V shed 5 bases, J shed 1 base, and the junction held 1 base outside the gene matches. The CDR3 covers 14 residues. The CDR3 spells CASSRTSGTDTQYF. In DNA form, the CDR3 reads TGTGCCAGCAGCCGGACTAGCGGCACAGATACGCAGTATTTT.

This chain uses TRBV5-6 with TRBJ2-3; D is undetermined. Trimming cost V 0 bases and J 2 bases, with 16 bases left between them. The germline V gene encodes CDR1 SGHDT and CDR2 YYEEEE. The CDR3 length is 17 residues. The CDR3 protein is CASSLGQLHQYTDTQYF. CDR3 DNA: TGTGCCAGCAGCTTGGGGCAACTTCATCAGTACACAGATACGCAGTATTTT.

The chain combines TRBV9 with TRBJ1-2; D possibly corresponds to TRBD1 (5 bases). The length of the CDR3 is 13 residues. Germline V gene lookup returns CDR1 SGDLS and CDR2 YYNGEE. With 8 bases removed from V and 6 bases from J, the gap between germline ends came to 17 bases. DNA of the CDR3: TGTGCCAGTAAACCTCCCATGACAGATGGCTACACCTTC. Its translation is CASKPPMTDGYTF. The full variable domain, rest sourced from reference TRBV9 and TRBJ1-2, is DSGVTQTPKHLITATGQRVTLRCSPRSGDLSVYWYQQSLDQGLQFLIQYYNGEERAKGNILERFSAQQFPDLHSELNLSSLELGDSALYFCASKPPMTDGYTFGSGTRLTVV.